These 8 T cell receptor beta chains share one sample of origin, sequenced in a study of cytomegalovirus exposure and HLA in healthy donors. PCR employed 60 Vbeta and 13 Jbeta primers. Measured with immunoSEQ multiplex PCR; TCRdb has only the in-frame clones, and not every one. The sample includes 100,000 to 150,000 clones, roughly four fifths of them seen just once. Specimen: PBMCs. These receptors were taken from a boy aged 5-17 years in good health and CMV-seronegative.

The chain combines TRBV4-3 with TRBJ2-1, with no clear D. Trimming took 2 bases from V and 5 from J, leaving 13 bases between them. This CDR3 has 15 amino acids. Germline-derived CDR1 and CDR2 are LGHNA and YSLEER. The CDR3 sequence: CASSQNRYNNNEQFF. Written as DNA, the CDR3 is TGCGCCAGCAGCCAAAATCGATACAACAACAATGAGCAGTTCTTC.

This clone was recorded once. V gene TRBV7-2 combines with J gene TRBJ2-1, with no clear D. The germline V gene has CDR1 SGHTA and CDR2 FQGNSA. The CDR3 length is 13 residues. The V and J ends lost 2 bases and 9 bases respectively, with 11 bases between them. CDR3 in amino acids: CASSLKTSGEQFF. The CDR3 region has the DNA TGTGCCAGCAGCTTAAAAACTTCTGGTGAGCAGTTCTTC. Combining the CDR3 with reference TRBV7-2 and TRBJ2-1 gives the whole variable domain GAGVSQSPSNKVTEKGKDVELRCDPISGHTALYWYRQSLGQGLEFLIYFQGNSAPDKSGLPSDRFSAERTGGSVSTLTIQRTQQEDSAVYLCASSLKTSGEQFFGPGTRLTVL.

The genes are TRBV30 and TRBJ1-1; TRBD1 agrees at 11 bases. Germline V lookup: CDR1 GTSNPN, CDR2 SVGIG (reference sequence). The CDR3 covers 13 residues. V lost 5 bases to trimming and J lost 5 bases; unmatched junction nucleotides: 4. The CDR3 nucleotides are TGTGCCTGGGCGGGACAGGGGGATACTGAAGCTTTCTTT. This encodes CAWAGQGDTEAFF. Using reference TRBV30 and TRBJ1-1 for the parts outside the CDR3, the full variable domain is SQTIHQWPATLVQPVGSPLSLECTVEGTSNPNLYWYRQAAGRGLQLLFYSVGIGQISSEVPQNLSASRPQDRQFILSSKKLLLSDSGFYLCAWAGQGDTEAFFGQGTRLTVV.

This chain uses TRBV6-6 with TRBJ1-1; TRBD1 matches 8 bases. Germline V gives CDR1 MNHNY, CDR2 SVGAGI (reference sequence). The CDR3 consists of 14 residues. J gave up 4 bases and V 5 bases, and 6 bases lay outside the gene matches. As DNA, the CDR3 is TGTGCCAGCAGTCCACCAACAGGGGGCACTGAAGCTTTCTTT. Protein: CASSPPTGGTEAFF.

The V gene is TRBV10-3, the J gene TRBJ2-7; D is possibly TRBD2 (5 bases). Germline lookup yields CDR1 ENHRY and CDR2 SYGVKD. The V end lost 6 bases, the J end lost 3 bases, and 12 bases lay between the germline ends. The CDR3 is 13 amino acids. CDR3 loop: CAIRTPEGYEQYF. CDR3 DNA sequence: TGTGCCATCAGGACTCCTGAGGGCTACGAGCAGTACTTC.

DNA for the CDR3: TGCAGCGTTGGGAGGGGCTTAACTGAAGCTTTCTTT. This sequence encodes CSVGRGLTEAFF. The chain recombines TRBV29-1 with TRBJ1-1; maybe TRBD1 (5 bases). The CDR3 has 12 residues. The germline gives CDR1 SQVTM, CDR2 ANQGSEA. V was pared by 4 bases and J by 5 bases, with 11 bases between.

CDR3 region: CASRRREISEQFF. The CDR3 bases are TGTGCCAGCCGGAGGCGGGAGATAAGTGAGCAGTTCTTC. The chain links TRBV5-4 to TRBJ2-1; the match to TRBD2 covers 7 bases. This CDR3 is 13 amino acids long. The J segment lost 9 bases and the V segment lost 7 bases, leaving 10 bases of the junction unmatched. The germline V gene encodes CDR1 SGHNT and CDR2 YYREEE (reference sequence).

This clone was seen a single time. This chain connects TRBV5-4 to TRBJ1-3, with unresolved D. Trimming cost V 4 bases and J 4 bases, with 9 bases left between them. The CDR3 has 13 amino acids. Germline V gives CDR1 SGHNT, CDR2 YYREEE (reference sequence). The chain's CDR3 is CASSPGGGNTIYF. The CDR3 nucleotides are TGTGCCAGCAGCCCCGGAGGCGGAAACACCATATATTTT.